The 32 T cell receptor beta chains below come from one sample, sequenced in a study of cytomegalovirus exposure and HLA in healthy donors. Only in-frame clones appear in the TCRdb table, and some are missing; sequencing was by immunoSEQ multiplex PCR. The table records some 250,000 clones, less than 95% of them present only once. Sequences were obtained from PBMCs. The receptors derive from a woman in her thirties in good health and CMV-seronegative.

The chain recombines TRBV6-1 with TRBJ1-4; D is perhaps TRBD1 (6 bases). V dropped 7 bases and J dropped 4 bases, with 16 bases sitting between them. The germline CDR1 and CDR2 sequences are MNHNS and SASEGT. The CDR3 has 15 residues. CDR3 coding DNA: TGTGCCAGCAACAGGGAGACGAGAGATAATGAAAAACTGTTTTTT. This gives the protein CASNRETRDNEKLFF.

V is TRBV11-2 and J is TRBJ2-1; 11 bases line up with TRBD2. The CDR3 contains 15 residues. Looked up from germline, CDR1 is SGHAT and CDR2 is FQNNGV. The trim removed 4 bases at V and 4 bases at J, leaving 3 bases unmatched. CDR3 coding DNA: TGTGCCAGCAGCTCCGGGACTAGCGGATACAATGAGCAGTTCTTC. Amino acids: CASSSGTSGYNEQFF.

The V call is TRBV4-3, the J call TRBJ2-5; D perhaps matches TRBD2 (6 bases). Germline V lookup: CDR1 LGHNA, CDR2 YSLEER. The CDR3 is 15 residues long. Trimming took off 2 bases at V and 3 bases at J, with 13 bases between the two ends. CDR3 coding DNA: TGCGCCAGCAGCCAATTCGCAGGAGGGGAAGAGACCCAGTACTTC. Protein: CASSQFAGGEETQYF.

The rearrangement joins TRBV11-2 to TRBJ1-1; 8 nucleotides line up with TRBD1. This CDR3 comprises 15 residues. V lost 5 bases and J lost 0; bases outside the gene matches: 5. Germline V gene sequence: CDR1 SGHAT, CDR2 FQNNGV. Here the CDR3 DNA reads TGTGCCAGCAGCCCCCGGACAGGGTTGAACACTGAAGCTTTCTTT. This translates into CASSPRTGLNTEAFF.

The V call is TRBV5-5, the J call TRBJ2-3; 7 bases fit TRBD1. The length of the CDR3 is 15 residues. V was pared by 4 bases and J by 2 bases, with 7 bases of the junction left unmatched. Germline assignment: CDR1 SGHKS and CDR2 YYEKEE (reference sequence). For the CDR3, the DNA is TGTGCCAGCAGCAGGCGGACAGGAGACACAGATACGCAGTATTTT. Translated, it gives CASSRRTGDTDTQYF.

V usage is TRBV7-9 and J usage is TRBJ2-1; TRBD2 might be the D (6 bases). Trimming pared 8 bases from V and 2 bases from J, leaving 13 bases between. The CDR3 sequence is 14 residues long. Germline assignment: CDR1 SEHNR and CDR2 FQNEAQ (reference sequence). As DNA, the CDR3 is TGTGCCAGCGCCCTTGGGGAGGCCTACAATGAGCAGTTCTTC. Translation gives CASALGEAYNEQFF.

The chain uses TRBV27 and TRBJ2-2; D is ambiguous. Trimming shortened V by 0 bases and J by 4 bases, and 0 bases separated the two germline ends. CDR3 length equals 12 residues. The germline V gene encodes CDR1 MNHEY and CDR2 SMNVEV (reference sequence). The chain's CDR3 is CASSLSTGELFF. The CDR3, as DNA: TGTGCCAGCAGTTTATCCACCGGGGAGCTGTTTTTT.

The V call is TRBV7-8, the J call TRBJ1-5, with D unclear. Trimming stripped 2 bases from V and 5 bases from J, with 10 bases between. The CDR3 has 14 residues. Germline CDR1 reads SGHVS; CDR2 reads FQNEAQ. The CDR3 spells CASSLIDADQPQHF. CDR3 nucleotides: TGTGCCAGCAGCTTAATCGATGCGGATCAGCCCCAGCATTTT.

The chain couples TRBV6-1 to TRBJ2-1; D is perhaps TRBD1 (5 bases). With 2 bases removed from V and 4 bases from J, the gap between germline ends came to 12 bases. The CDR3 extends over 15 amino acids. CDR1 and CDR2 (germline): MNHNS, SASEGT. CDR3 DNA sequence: TGTGCCAGCAGTGAACTCACAGGAAAGTACAATGAGCAGTTCTTC. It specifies CASSELTGKYNEQFF.

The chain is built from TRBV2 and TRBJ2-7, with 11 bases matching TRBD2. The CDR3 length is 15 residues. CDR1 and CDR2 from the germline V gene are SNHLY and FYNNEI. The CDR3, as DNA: TGTGCTTATAGCGGGAGGGCTCAAATTTCCTACGAGCAGTACTTC. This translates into CAYSGRAQISYEQYF.

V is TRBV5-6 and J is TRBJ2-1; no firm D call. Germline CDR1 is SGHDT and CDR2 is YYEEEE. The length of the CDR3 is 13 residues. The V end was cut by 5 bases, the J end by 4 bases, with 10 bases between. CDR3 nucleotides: TGTGCCAGCAGTTACGACGAATACAATGAGCAGTTCTTC. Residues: CASSYDEYNEQFF.

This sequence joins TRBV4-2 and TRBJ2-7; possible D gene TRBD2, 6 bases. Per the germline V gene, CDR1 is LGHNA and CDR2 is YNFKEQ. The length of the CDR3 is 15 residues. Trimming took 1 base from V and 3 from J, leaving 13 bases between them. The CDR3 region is CASSQGRESLYEQYF. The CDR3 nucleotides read TGTGCCAGCAGCCAAGGGCGGGAATCGCTCTACGAGCAGTACTTC.

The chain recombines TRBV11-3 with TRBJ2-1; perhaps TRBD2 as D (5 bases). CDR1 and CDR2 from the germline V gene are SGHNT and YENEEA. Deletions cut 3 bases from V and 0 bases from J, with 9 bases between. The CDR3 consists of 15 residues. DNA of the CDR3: TGTGCCAGCAGCTTGACGGGGAGCTCCTACAATGAGCAGTTCTTC. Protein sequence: CASSLTGSSYNEQFF.

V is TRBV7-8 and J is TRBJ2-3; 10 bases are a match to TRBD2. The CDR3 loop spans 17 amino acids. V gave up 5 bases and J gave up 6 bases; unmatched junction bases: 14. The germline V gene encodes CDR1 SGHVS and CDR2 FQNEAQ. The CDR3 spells CASSVEALRLAGDTQYF. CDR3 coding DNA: TGTGCCAGCAGCGTAGAGGCATTGCGACTAGCGGGCGATACGCAGTATTTT.

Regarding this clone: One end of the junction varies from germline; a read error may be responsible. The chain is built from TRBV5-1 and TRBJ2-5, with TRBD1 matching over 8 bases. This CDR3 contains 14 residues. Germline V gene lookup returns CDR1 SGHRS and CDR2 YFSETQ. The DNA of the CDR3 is TGCGCCAGCAGATTGGGGACAGGATTGGAGACCCAGTACTTC. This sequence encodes CASRLGTGLETQYF.

The CDR3 bases are TGTGCCAGCTCAGGAGTAGGGATCATCTACGAGCAGTACTTC. Encoded protein: CASSGVGIIYEQYF. The rearrangement uses TRBV18 and TRBJ2-7; D gene unclear. The CDR3 covers 14 residues. Germline CDR1 KGHSH, CDR2 LQKENI. Trimming stripped 5 bases from V and 3 bases from J, with 14 bases between.

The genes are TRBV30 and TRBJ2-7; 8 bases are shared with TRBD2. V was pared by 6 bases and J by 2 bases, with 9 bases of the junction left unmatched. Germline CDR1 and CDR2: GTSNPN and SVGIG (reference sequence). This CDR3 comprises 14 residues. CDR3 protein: CACQVAGGAYEQYF. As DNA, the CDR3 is TGTGCCTGCCAGGTGGCGGGAGGTGCCTACGAGCAGTACTTC. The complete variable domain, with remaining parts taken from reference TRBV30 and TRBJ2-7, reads SQTIHQWPATLVQPVGSPLSLECTVEGTSNPNLYWYRQAAGRGLQLLFYSVGIGQISSEVPQNLSASRPQDRQFILSSKKLLLSDSGFYLCACQVAGGAYEQYFGPGTRLTVT.

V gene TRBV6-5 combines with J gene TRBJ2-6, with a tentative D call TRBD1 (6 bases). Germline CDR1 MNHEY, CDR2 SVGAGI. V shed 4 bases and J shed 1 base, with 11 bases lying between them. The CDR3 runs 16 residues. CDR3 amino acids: CASSSTGNSGANVLTF. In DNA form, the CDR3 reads TGTGCCAGCAGTTCCACAGGGAATTCTGGGGCCAACGTCCTGACTTTC.

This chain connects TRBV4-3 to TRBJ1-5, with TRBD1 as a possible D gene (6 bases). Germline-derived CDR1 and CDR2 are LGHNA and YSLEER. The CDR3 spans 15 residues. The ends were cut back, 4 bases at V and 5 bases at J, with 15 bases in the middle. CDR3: CASSPWPEGDQPQHF. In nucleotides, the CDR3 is TGCGCCAGCAGCCCGTGGCCGGAGGGGGATCAGCCCCAGCATTTT.

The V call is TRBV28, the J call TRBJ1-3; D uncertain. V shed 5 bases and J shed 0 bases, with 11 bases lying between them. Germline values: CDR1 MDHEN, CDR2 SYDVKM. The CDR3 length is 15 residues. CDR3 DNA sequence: TGTGCCAGCAGTGAAGCACCCCGCTCTGGAAACACCATATATTTT. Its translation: CASSEAPRSGNTIYF.

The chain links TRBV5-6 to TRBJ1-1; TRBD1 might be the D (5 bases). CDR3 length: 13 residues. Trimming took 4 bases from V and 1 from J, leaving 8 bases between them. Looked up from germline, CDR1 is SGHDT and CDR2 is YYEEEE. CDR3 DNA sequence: TGTGCCAGCAGCATCGACAGGAACACTGAAGCTTTCTTT. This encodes CASSIDRNTEAFF.

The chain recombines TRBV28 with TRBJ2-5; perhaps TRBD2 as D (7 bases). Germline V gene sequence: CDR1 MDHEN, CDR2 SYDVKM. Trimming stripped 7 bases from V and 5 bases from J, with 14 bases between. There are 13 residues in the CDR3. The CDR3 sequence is CASNFRGAETQYF. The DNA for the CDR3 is TGTGCCAGCAACTTCCGGGGGGCGGAGACCCAGTACTTC. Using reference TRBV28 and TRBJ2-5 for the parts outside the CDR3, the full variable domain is DVKVTQSSRYLVKRTGEKVFLECVQDMDHENMFWYRQDPGLGLRLIYFSYDVKMKEKGDIPEGYSVSREKKERFSLILESASTNQTSMYLCASNFRGAETQYFGPGTRLLVL.

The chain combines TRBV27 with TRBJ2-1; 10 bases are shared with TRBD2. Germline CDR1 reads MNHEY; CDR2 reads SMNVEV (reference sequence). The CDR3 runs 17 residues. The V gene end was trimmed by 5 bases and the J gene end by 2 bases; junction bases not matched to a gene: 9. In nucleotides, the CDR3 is TGTGCCAGCAGTCCCCACCTAGCGGGAGCTCCCTACAATGAGCAGTTCTTC. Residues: CASSPHLAGAPYNEQFF.

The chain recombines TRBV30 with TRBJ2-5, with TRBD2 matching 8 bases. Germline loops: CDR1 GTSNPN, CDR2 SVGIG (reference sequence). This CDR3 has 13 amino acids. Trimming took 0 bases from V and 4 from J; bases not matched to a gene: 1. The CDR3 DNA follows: TGTGCCTGGAGTGTTGCGGGAGGAGAGACCCAGTACTTC. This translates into CAWSVAGGETQYF.

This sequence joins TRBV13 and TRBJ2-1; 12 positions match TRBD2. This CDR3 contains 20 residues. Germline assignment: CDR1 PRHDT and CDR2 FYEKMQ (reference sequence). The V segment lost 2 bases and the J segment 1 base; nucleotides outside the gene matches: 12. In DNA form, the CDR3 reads TGTGCCAGCAGCTTATTTAGACTAGCGGGAGCAAAGGGTTCCTACAATGAGCAGTTCTTC. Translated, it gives CASSLFRLAGAKGSYNEQFF.

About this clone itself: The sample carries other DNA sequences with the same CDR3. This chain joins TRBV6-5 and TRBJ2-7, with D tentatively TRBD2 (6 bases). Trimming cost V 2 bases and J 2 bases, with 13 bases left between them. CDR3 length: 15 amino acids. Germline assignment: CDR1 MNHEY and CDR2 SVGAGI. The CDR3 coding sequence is TGTGCCAGCAGTTACGGGGGGTCCGGAACCTACGAGCAGTACTTC. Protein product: CASSYGGSGTYEQYF.

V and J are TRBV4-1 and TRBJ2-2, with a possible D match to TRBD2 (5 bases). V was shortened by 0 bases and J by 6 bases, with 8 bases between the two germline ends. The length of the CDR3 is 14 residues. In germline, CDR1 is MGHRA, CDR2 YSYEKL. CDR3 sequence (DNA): TGCGCCAGCAGCCAAGAGGACTGGGCCGGGGAGCTGTTTTTT. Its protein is CASSQEDWAGELFF.

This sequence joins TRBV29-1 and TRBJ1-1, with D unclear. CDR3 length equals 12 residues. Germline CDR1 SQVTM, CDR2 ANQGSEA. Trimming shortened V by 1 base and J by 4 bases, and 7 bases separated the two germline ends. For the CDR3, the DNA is TGCAGCGTTGAAGGGCGGGCCACTGAAGCTTTCTTT. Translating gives CSVEGRATEAFF.

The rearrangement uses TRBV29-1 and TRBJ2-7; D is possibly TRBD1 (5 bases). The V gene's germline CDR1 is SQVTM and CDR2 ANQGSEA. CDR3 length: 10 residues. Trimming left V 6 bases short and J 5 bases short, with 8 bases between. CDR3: CSVVRDEQYF. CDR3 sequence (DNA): TGCAGCGTCGTCAGGGACGAGCAGTACTTC.

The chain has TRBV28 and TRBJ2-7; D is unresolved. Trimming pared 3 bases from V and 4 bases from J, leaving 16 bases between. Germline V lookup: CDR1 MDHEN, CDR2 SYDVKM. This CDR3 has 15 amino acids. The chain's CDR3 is CASSLSPPLGYEQYF. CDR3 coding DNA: TGTGCCAGCAGTTTGTCTCCGCCGCTGGGGTACGAGCAGTACTTC.

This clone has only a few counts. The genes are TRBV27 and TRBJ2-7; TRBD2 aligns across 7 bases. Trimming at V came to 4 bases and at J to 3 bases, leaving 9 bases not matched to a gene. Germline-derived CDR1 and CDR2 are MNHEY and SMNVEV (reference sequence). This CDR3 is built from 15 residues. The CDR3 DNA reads TGTGCCAGCAGTTCTGGGACTACCAGACTCTACGAGCAGTACTTC. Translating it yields CASSSGTTRLYEQYF.

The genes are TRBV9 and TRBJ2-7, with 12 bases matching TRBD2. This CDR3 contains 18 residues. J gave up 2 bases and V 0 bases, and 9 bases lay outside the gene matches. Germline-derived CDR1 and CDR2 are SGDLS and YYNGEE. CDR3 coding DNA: TGTGCCAGCAGCGTAGGACTAGCGGGGGAAAATTTAGCCTACGAGCAGTACTTC. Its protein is CASSVGLAGENLAYEQYF.